This T cell receptor beta chain stems from a study of identical twins. A single record per CDR3 protein comes from TCRdb applying MiXCR to the 5' RACE reads. The sample includes about 260,000 distinct CDR3 sequences, roughly 7% of them seen just once. This CDR3 comprises 14 residues. The germline gives CDR1 MNHNS, CDR2 SASEGT. The V gene end was trimmed by 5 bases and the J gene end by 4 bases; junction bases not matched to a gene: 5. This same sample was also taken into another study, of yellow fever vaccine responses in identical twins.

V gene TRBV6-1 combines with J gene TRBJ2-1; 7 positions match TRBD1. The material sequenced was memory (CD45RO+) T cells sorted from blood. This sequence was found in a woman younger than 35 in good health. In DNA, the CDR3 is TGTGCCAGCAGTCAGGGACAGAGTTACAATGAGCAGTTCTTC. This codes for CASSQGQSYNEQFF.